A single sample gave rise to the 6 T cell receptor beta chains below, sequenced in a study of cytomegalovirus exposure and HLA in healthy donors. With 60 Vbeta and 13 Jbeta primers, the PCR was carried out. Sequenced by immunoSEQ multiplex PCR; TCRdb stores in-frame clones only, minus some. Seen here are 150,000 to 200,000 clones, 70% to 90% observed once, and the top ten hold 1.5% to 2%. Material for sequencing was PBMCs. The receptors originated from a woman in her late teens or twenties in good health and CMV-seronegative.

The chain has TRBV5-1 and TRBJ2-1; TRBD1 aligns across 8 bases. V was clipped by 0 bases and J by 9 bases; unmatched bases: 14. Germline loops: CDR1 SGHRS, CDR2 YFSETQ. This CDR3 has 17 amino acids. The CDR3 loop is CASSLVPGQGVRAEQFF. DNA of the CDR3: TGCGCCAGCAGCTTGGTTCCCGGACAGGGAGTGAGGGCTGAGCAGTTCTTC. Full variable domain (outside the CDR3, taken from reference TRBV5-1 and TRBJ2-1): KAGVTQTPRYLIKTRGQQVTLSCSPISGHRSVSWYQQTPGQGLQFLFEYFSETQRNKGNFPGRFSGRQFSNSRSEMNVSTLELGDSALYLCASSLVPGQGVRAEQFFGPGTRLTVL.

The gene calls are TRBV19 and TRBJ2-7, with TRBD1 as a possible D gene (5 bases). The V end lost 1 base, the J end lost 3 bases, and 10 bases lay between the germline ends. The germline V gene has CDR1 LNHDA and CDR2 SQIVND (reference sequence). The CDR3 totals 14 residues. Written as DNA, the CDR3 is TGTGCCAGTAGTATAGGGGCACAGGACTACGAGCAGTACTTC. It translates to CASSIGAQDYEQYF.

The CDR3 bases are TGTGCCAGCAGTCGGGGGGGGACCGGGGAGCTGTTTTTT. The encoded protein is CASSRGGTGELFF. V usage is TRBV6-5 and J usage is TRBJ2-2, with 8 positions matching TRBD2. The junction had 1 base not matched to a gene; V was cut back by 5 bases and J by 5 bases. CDR1 and CDR2 (germline): MNHEY, SVGAGI. The length of the CDR3 is 13 residues.

The chain carries TRBV28 and TRBJ2-1; 8 bases fit TRBD1. Looked up from germline, CDR1 is MDHEN and CDR2 is SYDVKM. This CDR3 contains 13 residues. The V segment lost 3 bases and the J segment 6 bases; nucleotides outside the gene matches: 1. The CDR3 protein is CASSFDRGNEQFF. Here the CDR3 DNA reads TGTGCCAGCAGTTTTGACAGGGGCAATGAGCAGTTCTTC.

The chain uses TRBV10-3 and TRBJ2-7, with 10 bases aligning to TRBD2. The trim removed 4 bases at V and 2 bases at J, leaving 5 bases unmatched. Germline-derived CDR1 and CDR2 are ENHRY and SYGVKD. The length of the CDR3 is 15 residues. CDR3: CAISGTSGTTYEQYF. DNA for the CDR3: TGTGCCATCAGTGGCACTAGCGGGACCACCTACGAGCAGTACTTC.

The chain carries TRBV5-1 and TRBJ2-3, with TRBD1 matching 7 bases. CDR1 SGHRS and CDR2 YFSETQ come from the germline V gene. This CDR3 is built from 15 residues. The V and J ends lost 1 base and 2 bases, in that order; junction bases with no gene match: 4. The CDR3 reads CASSLTGQTTDTQYF. The CDR3, as DNA: TGCGCCAGCAGCTTGACGGGACAGACCACAGATACGCAGTATTTT.